This entry lists 4 T cell receptor beta chains sequenced from one sample in a study of T cell responses to AZD1222 COVID-19 vaccine. Repertoires were generated with immunoSEQ multiplex PCR, while TCRdb's copy carries only in-frame clones and drops some. The table lists about 110,000 clones, about 86% of them singletons. The source material was peripheral blood, sampled on day 0 of AZD1222 vaccination. These receptors were taken from an adult in good health.

The chain recombines TRBV5-5 with TRBJ2-1, with TRBD2 matching 10 bases. Germline trimming cut 3 bases from V and 7 bases from J; bases unmatched to any gene: 7. The CDR3 sequence is 15 residues long. Germline V gene data show CDR1 as SGHKS and CDR2 as YYEKEE (reference sequence). The CDR3 is CASSWSGGAGNEQFF. CDR3 DNA: TGTGCCAGCAGCTGGAGCGGGGGGGCCGGAAATGAGCAGTTCTTC.

The chain joins TRBV5-1 to TRBJ2-1; D uncertain. V was shortened by 0 bases and J by 8 bases, with 12 bases between the two germline ends. Germline assignment: CDR1 SGHRS and CDR2 YFSETQ. The CDR3 covers 14 residues. The CDR3 protein is CASSLGLTVDEQFF. The CDR3 DNA reads TGCGCCAGCAGCTTGGGTCTAACAGTTGATGAGCAGTTCTTC.

The gene calls are TRBV6-5 and TRBJ2-7, with TRBD2 identical over 10 bases. This CDR3 comprises 15 residues. After removal of 0 bases from V and 4 bases from J, the junction contained 3 bases not matched to a gene. The germline gives CDR1 MNHEY, CDR2 SVGAGI. CDR3 protein: CASSYSLAGVYEQYF. In nucleotides, the CDR3 is TGTGCCAGCAGTTACTCCCTAGCGGGGGTATACGAGCAGTACTTC.

The V and J genes are TRBV4-1 and TRBJ1-5; D remains ambiguous. The CDR3 runs to 16 residues. Deletions cut 1 base from V and 5 bases from J, with 15 bases between. Germline loops: CDR1 MGHRA, CDR2 YSYEKL. CDR3 nucleotide sequence: TGCGCCAGCAGCCAAGGGACCGATATAGCATATCAGCCCCAGCATTTT. This gives the protein CASSQGTDIAYQPQHF.